This entry features one T cell receptor beta chain sequence. Antigen specificity is unknown. The data stem from a study of beta chain features in type 1 diabetes. The study, taken as a whole, reports: Amplification by PCR could prefer shorter templates, with the same effect in patients and controls.

V lost 5 bases and J lost 2; bases outside the gene matches: 3. The CDR3 runs to 15 residues. Germline V gives CDR1 MDHEN, CDR2 SYDVKM. The investigators reverse transcribed all of the isolated RNA, so they sequenced expressed TCRB transcripts. Sequenced naive, central memory and regulatory T cell samples produced an average of roughly 3.5 million reads. Sequencing used immunoSEQ multiplex PCR; TCRdb keeps in-frame clones, though not all of them. The table has 900,000 or so clones, roughly a sixth seen once. This TCR came from a young woman in good health. The rearrangement joins TRBV28 to TRBJ2-3; 11 bases align to TRBD2. Sequenced input: naive CD4+ T cells from blood. The CDR3 loop is CASSLSGRATDTQYF. CDR3 nucleotide sequence: TGTGCCAGCAGTCTTAGCGGGAGGGCCACAGATACGCAGTATTTT.